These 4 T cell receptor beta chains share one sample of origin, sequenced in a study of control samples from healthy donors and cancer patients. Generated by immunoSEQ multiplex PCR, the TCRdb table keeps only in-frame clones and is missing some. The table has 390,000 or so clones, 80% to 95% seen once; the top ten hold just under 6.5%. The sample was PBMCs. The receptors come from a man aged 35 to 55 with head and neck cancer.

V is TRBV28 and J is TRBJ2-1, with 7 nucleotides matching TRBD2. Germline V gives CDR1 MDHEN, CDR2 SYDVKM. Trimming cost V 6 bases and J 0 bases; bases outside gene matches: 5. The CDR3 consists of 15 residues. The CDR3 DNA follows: TGTGCCAGCAGCCGCGGGGGAAGCTCCTACAATGAGCAGTTCTTC. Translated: CASSRGGSSYNEQFF.

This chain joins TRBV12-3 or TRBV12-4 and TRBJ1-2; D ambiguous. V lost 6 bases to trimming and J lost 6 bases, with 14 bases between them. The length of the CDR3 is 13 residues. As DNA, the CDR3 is TGTGCCAGCAGGCTGACCGAGGGTAATGGCTACACCTTC. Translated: CASRLTEGNGYTF.

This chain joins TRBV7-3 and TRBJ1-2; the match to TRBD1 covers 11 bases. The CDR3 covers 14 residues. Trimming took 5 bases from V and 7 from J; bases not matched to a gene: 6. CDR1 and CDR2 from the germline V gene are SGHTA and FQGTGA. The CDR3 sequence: CASSRTGGQFGYTF. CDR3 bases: TGTGCCAGCAGCAGGACAGGGGGCCAATTTGGCTACACCTTC.

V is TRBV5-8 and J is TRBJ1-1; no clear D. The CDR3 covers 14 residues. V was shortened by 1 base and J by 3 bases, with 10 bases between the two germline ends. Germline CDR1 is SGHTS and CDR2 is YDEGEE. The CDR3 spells CASSLWGEDTEAFF. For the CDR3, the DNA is TGTGCCAGCAGCTTGTGGGGAGAGGACACTGAAGCTTTCTTT.